The 13 T cell receptor beta chains listed next were all sequenced from one sample in a study of cytomegalovirus exposure and HLA in healthy donors. Repertoires were generated with immunoSEQ multiplex PCR, while TCRdb's copy carries only in-frame clones and drops some. This table holds about 74,000 clones, 85% to 95% found once. The sample taken for sequencing was PBMCs. The receptors derive from a woman between 18 and 30 years old in good health and CMV-seropositive.

The rearrangement links TRBV7-2 to TRBJ1-3; 7 nucleotides line up with TRBD1. Germline V CDR1 and CDR2: SGHTA, FQGNSA. The V and J ends lost 5 bases and 2 bases, in that order; junction bases with no gene match: 6. The CDR3 covers 15 residues. The CDR3, as DNA: TGTGCCAGCAGCACAGGGGTTTTAACTGGAAACACCATATATTTT. Translating gives CASSTGVLTGNTIYF.

V is TRBV7-9 and J is TRBJ2-5, with TRBD1 matching 7 bases. The CDR3 has 13 residues. The ends lost 1 base at V and 4 bases at J; junction bases unmatched: 0. Germline V gene lookup returns CDR1 SEHNR and CDR2 FQNEAQ (reference sequence). The CDR3 sequence is CASSLGQGETQYF. Here the CDR3 DNA reads TGTGCCAGCAGCTTAGGACAGGGAGAGACCCAGTACTTC.

This clone has just one count. The chain is built from TRBV2 and TRBJ2-1; TRBD2 aligns across 13 bases. Trimming took 7 bases from V and 2 from J; bases not matched to a gene: 5. The CDR3 is made up of 16 amino acids. CDR1 SNHLY and CDR2 FYNNEI come from the germline V gene. For the CDR3, the DNA is TGTGCCAGCACCAGACTAGCGGGAGGTGCCTACAATGAGCAGTTCTTC. This codes for CASTRLAGGAYNEQFF.

This chain links TRBV5-1 with TRBJ1-1; no clear D gene. The V end lost 1 base, the J end lost 3 bases, and 16 bases lay between the germline ends. This CDR3 comprises 16 residues. Germline V gene data show CDR1 as SGHRS and CDR2 as YFSETQ. DNA of the CDR3: TGCGCCAGCAGCTTGACTGCGGGAGGGTTAGACACTGAAGCTTTCTTT. Amino acid sequence: CASSLTAGGLDTEAFF.

This chain's CDR3 is CASSWARGTQYF. CDR3 sequence (DNA): TGTGCCAGCAGTTGGGCTCGGGGGACCCAGTACTTC. The rearrangement uses TRBV5-6 and TRBJ2-5; tentatively, D is TRBD2 (5 bases). CDR1 is SGHDT, CDR2 YYEEEE, per germline. Trimming removed 5 bases at V and 7 bases at J, with 12 bases between. This CDR3 region has 12 residues.

This clone occurred once. CDR3 in DNA: TGTGCCAGCAGCTCTGTATCGACTAGCGGGGGGGCGCGGGAGACCCAGTACTTC. This translates into CASSSVSTSGGARETQYF. The J gene is TRBJ2-5, the V gene TRBV11-3; 14 nucleotides match TRBD2. CDR1 SGHNT and CDR2 YENEEA come from the germline V gene. V lost 4 bases to trimming and J lost 5 bases; unmatched junction nucleotides: 12. The CDR3 covers 18 residues.

The CDR3 coding sequence is TGTGCCAGCTCACCGGGAGTAAATCAGCCCCAGCATTTT. Its protein is CASSPGVNQPQHF. The chain joins TRBV18 to TRBJ1-5; D remains ambiguous. From germline, CDR1 is KGHSH and CDR2 LQKENI. V was cut by 3 bases and J by 4 bases, with 7 bases left in between. The CDR3 is 13 amino acids.

V is TRBV30 and J is TRBJ2-1; 10 bases agree with TRBD1. V shed 5 bases and J 7 bases; nucleotides not matched to a gene: 8. Germline V gives CDR1 GTSNPN, CDR2 SVGIG (reference sequence). CDR3 size: 14 residues. CDR3 loop: CAWAWTGGMNEQFF. The CDR3 DNA sequence: TGTGCCTGGGCGTGGACAGGGGGTATGAATGAGCAGTTCTTC.

The gene calls are TRBV7-2 and TRBJ1-6; a weak D match, TRBD1 (6 bases). V was trimmed by 4 bases and J by 5 bases, leaving 15 bases between them. This CDR3 region has 16 residues. Germline values: CDR1 SGHTA, CDR2 FQGNSA. The CDR3 DNA sequence: TGTGCCAGCAGCTCAGTTTCTACAGGGCATAATTCACCCCTCCACTTT. Translated, it gives CASSSVSTGHNSPLHF. The full variable domain, with the rest looked up from reference TRBV7-2 and TRBJ1-6, is GAGVSQSPSNKVTEKGKDVELRCDPISGHTALYWYRQSLGQGLEFLIYFQGNSAPDKSGLPSDRFSAERTGGSVSTLTIQRTQQEDSAVYLCASSSVSTGHNSPLHFGNGTRLTVT.

Of note for this clone: This CDR3 fails to terminate in the conserved phenylalanine or tryptophan, so it likely reflects a read error. Because the CDR3's place on the DNA is in doubt, the DNA is left out and the CDR3 is given as listed by TCRdb. The chain is built from TRBV6-1 and TRBJ1-5; the table gives TRBD1 as D, unverified against the DNA. Inclusive of both ends, the CDR3 amounts to 13 amino acids. CDR1 is MNHNS and CDR2 is SASEGT in the germline V gene. CDR3 sequence reads: CASRGGTGRGIVL.

The chain has TRBV7-6 and TRBJ2-5; TRBD1 agrees at 8 bases. The germline CDR1 and CDR2 sequences are SGHVS and FNYEAQ. This CDR3 is built from 14 residues. V trimming: 5 bases; J trimming: 3 bases; junction bases outside the gene matches: 5. The CDR3 DNA is TGTGCCAGCAGCAGGCAGGGGGCCAAAGAGACCCAGTACTTC. Residues: CASSRQGAKETQYF.

This clone was seen just once. This chain joins TRBV6-5 and TRBJ1-5; D perhaps matches TRBD1 (5 bases). The germline V gene encodes CDR1 MNHEY and CDR2 SVGAGI. There are 15 residues in the CDR3. Between the trimmed V and J ends, which lost 6 bases and 0 bases, there was a span of 12 bases. In DNA form, the CDR3 reads TGTGCCAGCAGCACTACGGGGGTTAGCAATCAGCCCCAGCATTTT. It codes for CASSTTGVSNQPQHF.

The chain carries TRBV4-2 and TRBJ1-2, with a possible D match to TRBD1 (5 bases). Trimming took off 0 bases at V and 0 bases at J, with 14 bases between the two ends. Germline values: CDR1 LGHNA, CDR2 YNFKEQ. The CDR3 loop spans 17 amino acids. The CDR3 DNA follows: TGTGCCAGCAGCCAAGATGGGCCAAGGGGTGCTAACTATGGCTACACCTTC. Encoded protein: CASSQDGPRGANYGYTF.